The 10 T cell receptor beta chains below come from one sample, sequenced in a study of post-analysis software for immune sequencing data. Findings of the study overall: Patients showed TRBV5-6, TRBV5-1 and TRBV20-1 among 4 or 5 TRBV segments more frequent than in controls.

Which antigens these TCRs recognize remains unknown. The TCR beta cDNA libraries contained unique molecular identifiers. TCRdb ran MiXCR on the PCR reads and lists one entry per CDR3 protein. Altogether hundreds of thousands of distinct CDR3 sequences are present, around 27% being singletons, with the ten largest covering 0.56%. What was sequenced was blood. All receptors come from a girl under 18 with multiple sclerosis.

The chain links TRBV7-2 to TRBJ2-3; no clear D. The V end was cut by 5 bases, the J end by 6 bases, with 9 bases between. Germline CDR1 SGHTA, CDR2 FQGNSA. The length of the CDR3 is 12 residues. CDR3 loop: CASSAPPDTQYF. The CDR3 DNA sequence: TGTGCCAGCAGCGCACCCCCGGATACGCAGTATTTT.

The chain joins TRBV5-6 to TRBJ2-1, with D perhaps matching TRBD1 or TRBD2 (6 bases each). This CDR3 comprises 16 residues. The V and J ends lost 3 bases and 4 bases respectively, with 17 bases between them. Germline lookup yields CDR1 SGHDT and CDR2 YYEEEE. CDR3 nucleotides: TGTGCCAGCAGCTGGGGGGCTAGCCCTACATACAATGAGCAGTTCTTC. Its translation: CASSWGASPTYNEQFF.

V gene TRBV9 combines with J gene TRBJ2-5; D may correspond to TRBD1 or TRBD2 (5 bases each). V gave up 4 bases and J gave up 0 bases, with 13 bases separating them. Per germline, CDR1 SGDLS and CDR2 YYNGEE. The CDR3 totals 15 residues. The CDR3 is CASSPLRDHQETQYF. DNA for the CDR3: TGTGCCAGCAGCCCCCTCCGGGACCACCAAGAGACCCAGTACTTC.

Remarks on this clonotype: Possible read error: a much larger clone is one base away. The V gene is TRBV7-2, the J gene TRBJ2-7; TRBD2 agrees at 9 bases. Germline V gene data show CDR1 as SGHTA and CDR2 as FQGNSA. The CDR3 is made up of 16 amino acids. The CDR3 loop is CASSLDPAGGFNEHYF. The DNA for the CDR3 is TGTGCCAGCAGCTTAGATCCAGCGGGAGGATTTAACGAGCACTACTTC.

The rearrangement uses TRBV4-1 and TRBJ2-3; 8 nucleotides match TRBD1. The CDR3 is 15 residues long. J was trimmed by 6 bases and V by 3 bases; bases with no gene match: 8. Germline lookup yields CDR1 MGHRA and CDR2 YSYEKL. CDR3 bases: TGCGCCAGCAGCCAGGGGGGACAGGTCGGGGATACGCAGTATTTT. This sequence encodes CASSQGGQVGDTQYF.

This clonotype came up many times. The chain recombines TRBV29-1 with TRBJ1-2, with 8 bases matching TRBD1. The CDR3 is made up of 14 amino acids. Trimming cost V 4 bases and J 8 bases; bases outside gene matches: 12. Germline values: CDR1 SQVTM, CDR2 ANQGSEA. CDR3 region: CSVVSMQGAGGYTF. The CDR3 DNA sequence: TGCAGCGTTGTTTCGATGCAGGGGGCTGGAGGCTACACCTTC.

The chain carries TRBV5-5 and TRBJ2-1, with D perhaps matching TRBD2 (6 bases). The CDR3 is made up of 12 amino acids. Per the germline V gene, CDR1 is SGHKS and CDR2 is YYEKEE (reference sequence). Trimming left V 5 bases short and J 10 bases short, with 13 bases between. As DNA, the CDR3 is TGTGCCAGCAGGGGGTCGGGGGTAGAGCAGTTCTTC. Translation: CASRGSGVEQFF.

The chain employs TRBV3-1 and TRBJ1-1, with D uncertain. CDR1 and CDR2 (germline): LGHDT, YNNKEL (reference sequence). This CDR3 has 14 residues. Between the trimmed V and J ends, which lost 4 bases and 0 bases, there was a span of 9 bases. The CDR3 is CASSRRSMNTEAFF. The CDR3 region has the DNA TGTGCCAGCAGCCGCCGGAGCATGAACACTGAAGCTTTCTTT.

Only a few counts were recorded for this clonotype. The V and J genes are TRBV15 and TRBJ2-1; a possible D gene is TRBD2 (5 bases). V was pared by 0 bases and J by 5 bases, with 8 bases between. Per the germline V gene, CDR1 is LNHNV and CDR2 is YYDKDF (reference sequence). The CDR3 totals 14 residues. Here the CDR3 DNA reads TGTGCCACCAGCAGAGATCTCGGGAACAATGAGCAGTTCTTC. It specifies CATSRDLGNNEQFF.

This chain connects TRBV29-1 to TRBJ2-5; 11 bases match TRBD2. CDR3 length: 16 amino acids. Losses at the gene ends were 2 bases for V and 3 bases for J; bases not matched to a gene: 8. Germline V CDR1 and CDR2: SQVTM, ANQGSEA. This chain's CDR3 is CSVEYPSGRPEETQYF. CDR3 coding DNA: TGCAGCGTTGAATATCCTAGCGGGAGGCCCGAAGAGACCCAGTACTTC.